A selection of T cell receptor beta chains follows, all from one sample in a study of shared clonotypes between healthy human individuals. Assay used: immunoSEQ multiplex PCR; TCRdb lists only in-frame clones, some missing. In the table there are over 2 million clones, just under 95% of which are singletons. The material sequenced was naive CD8+ T cells sorted from blood. The source of these receptors is a man in his late teens or twenties in good health. Both conserved end residues are part of each CDR3. Each record gives: J gene, V gene, clone size, D gene, CDR3 DNA, CDR3 protein. A D gene is named only where the DNA matches it firmly. The size of a clone is reported for some rows only, either as once, few or many, or as a class for expanded clones.

J gene: TRBJ2-2; V gene: TRBV30; clone size: -; D gene: -; CDR3 DNA: TGTGCCTGGAGTGTACTCCCTGACGGCGGGGAGCTGTTTTTT; CDR3 protein: CAWSVLPDGGELFF
J gene: TRBJ2-7; V gene: TRBV28; clone size: -; D gene: -; CDR3 DNA: TGTGCCAGCAGTTTTGACAGCTACGAGCAGTACTTC; CDR3 protein: CASSFDSYEQYF
J gene: TRBJ2-7; V gene: TRBV11-2; clone size: -; D gene: -; CDR3 DNA: TGTGCCAGCAGCTTTGGGCCCAGGGTAGAATACGAGCAGTACTTC; CDR3 protein: CASSFGPRVEYEQYF
J gene: TRBJ1-1; V gene: TRBV4-1; clone size: -; D gene: -; CDR3 DNA: TGCGCCAGCAGCGTCGCCGGGTGGGGGAACACTGAAGCTTTCTTT; CDR3 protein: CASSVAGWGNTEAFF
J gene: TRBJ2-7; V gene: TRBV4-1; clone size: -; D gene: TRBD2; CDR3 DNA: TGCGCCAGCAGCCAAGGTCTAGCGGGAGAGCTCGAGCAGTACTTC; CDR3 protein: CASSQGLAGELEQYF
J gene: TRBJ2-7; V gene: TRBV9; clone size: -; D gene: -; CDR3 DNA: TGTGCCAGCAGCGTCGGACTAACGTCCTACGAGCAGTACTTC; CDR3 protein: CASSVGLTSYEQYF
J gene: TRBJ2-5; V gene: TRBV20-1; clone size: -; D gene: -; CDR3 DNA: TGCAGTGTGATGACGGAAGAGACCCAGTACTTC; CDR3 protein: CSVMTEETQYF
J gene: TRBJ1-1; V gene: TRBV27; clone size: -; D gene: -; CDR3 DNA: TGTGCCAGCAGTTTAGGCATAAACACTGAAGCTTTCTTT; CDR3 protein: CASSLGINTEAFF
J gene: TRBJ2-6; V gene: TRBV9; clone size: -; D gene: TRBD1; CDR3 DNA: TGTGCCAGCACGGGACAGGGGGGAGTCGTCCTGACTTTC; CDR3 protein: CASTGQGGVVLTF
J gene: TRBJ2-3; V gene: TRBV4-1; clone size: -; D gene: TRBD2; CDR3 DNA: TGCGCCAGCAGCCAAGCGGCGGGGGGCCGCACAGATACGCAGTATTTT; CDR3 protein: CASSQAAGGRTDTQYF
J gene: TRBJ2-5; V gene: TRBV7-9; clone size: -; D gene: -; CDR3 DNA: TGTGCCAGCAAGGCGGGTTATGGGGAGACCCAGTACTTC; CDR3 protein: CASKAGYGETQYF
J gene: TRBJ2-7; V gene: TRBV7-2; clone size: -; D gene: -; CDR3 DNA: TGTGCCAGCAGCTTAGGACACCCGAGCTCCTACGAGCAGTACTTC; CDR3 protein: CASSLGHPSSYEQYF
J gene: TRBJ1-6; V gene: TRBV2; clone size: few; D gene: -; CDR3 DNA: TGTGCCAGCAGTGTTACAGGGCGCGGCTCCTATAATTCACCCCTCCACTTT; CDR3 protein: CASSVTGRGSYNSPLHF
J gene: TRBJ2-7; V gene: TRBV9; clone size: -; D gene: TRBD1; CDR3 DNA: TGTGCCAGCAGCGTATTTAGGGACAGCAATGATGGGCAGTACTTC; CDR3 protein: CASSVFRDSNDGQYF
J gene: TRBJ1-2; V gene: TRBV27; clone size: -; D gene: -; CDR3 DNA: TGTGCCAGCAGCCGAGTGCCCGCACGGGGAGGGAGCTATGGCTACACCTTC; CDR3 protein: CASSRVPARGGSYGYTF
J gene: TRBJ1-2; V gene: TRBV20-1; clone size: -; D gene: -; CDR3 DNA: TGCAGTGCTAGAGATTCAAACTACACCTTC; CDR3 protein: CSARDSNYTF
J gene: TRBJ1-1; V gene: TRBV6-1; clone size: -; D gene: -; CDR3 DNA: TGTGCCAGCAGTGAAGTGGGAACAGTCCCTGAAGCTTTCTTT; CDR3 protein: CASSEVGTVPEAFF
J gene: TRBJ2-5; V gene: TRBV11-2; clone size: -; D gene: TRBD1; CDR3 DNA: TGTGCCAGCAGCGTTCCAGGGACAGGGGGCGGGACCCAGTACTTC; CDR3 protein: CASSVPGTGGGTQYF
J gene: TRBJ2-7; V gene: TRBV7-9; clone size: once; D gene: -; CDR3 DNA: TGTGCCAGCAGCTTTCTGGCCTCCTACGAGCAGTACTTC; CDR3 protein: CASSFLASYEQYF
J gene: TRBJ2-7; V gene: TRBV10-3; clone size: -; D gene: TRBD2; CDR3 DNA: TGTGCCATCAGTGACTGGTCTAGCGGGGGGGCATACGAGCAGTACTTC; CDR3 protein: CAISDWSSGGAYEQYF
J gene: TRBJ2-7; V gene: TRBV25-1; clone size: -; D gene: -; CDR3 DNA: TGTGCCAGCAGCGAAGAATCGGTCGAGCGGGCACTAATCTACGAGCAGTACTTC; CDR3 protein: CASSEESVERALIYEQYF
J gene: TRBJ1-2; V gene: TRBV4-1; clone size: once; D gene: -; CDR3 DNA: TGCGCCAGCAGCCAAGGCCAGAGGGATGGCTACACCTTC; CDR3 protein: CASSQGQRDGYTF
J gene: TRBJ2-3; V gene: TRBV9; clone size: once; D gene: -; CDR3 DNA: TGTGCCAGCAGCGTAGAGGGCGTACCTAGGGATACGCAGTATTTT; CDR3 protein: CASSVEGVPRDTQYF
J gene: TRBJ2-3; V gene: TRBV5-1; clone size: -; D gene: TRBD2; CDR3 DNA: TGCGCCAGCAGCTTGGGACTAGCGGGAGCTACAGATACGCAGTATTTT; CDR3 protein: CASSLGLAGATDTQYF
J gene: TRBJ2-5; V gene: TRBV7-9; clone size: -; D gene: TRBD2; CDR3 DNA: TGTGCCAGCAGCTTACGGCAGGCAGCGGGGGAAGAGACCCAGTACTTC; CDR3 protein: CASSLRQAAGEETQYF
J gene: TRBJ2-6; V gene: TRBV4-3; clone size: -; D gene: -; CDR3 DNA: TGCGCCAGCAGCCAGGAGGCGGGATGGGACTCTGGGGCCAACGTCCTGACTTTC; CDR3 protein: CASSQEAGWDSGANVLTF
J gene: TRBJ2-7; V gene: TRBV13; clone size: -; D gene: TRBD1; CDR3 DNA: TGTGCCAGCAGCCGTAATACGGGACAGATCTCCTACGAGCAGTACTTC; CDR3 protein: CASSRNTGQISYEQYF
J gene: TRBJ1-2; V gene: TRBV6-5; clone size: -; D gene: -; CDR3 DNA: TGTGCCAGCAGTTACTCGATGGACAGCAACCTCTATGGCTACACCTTC; CDR3 protein: CASSYSMDSNLYGYTF
J gene: TRBJ1-1; V gene: TRBV30; clone size: once; D gene: -; CDR3 DNA: TGTGCCTGGAGTTCAGGGTGGGGCACTGAAGCTTTCTTT; CDR3 protein: CAWSSGWGTEAFF
J gene: TRBJ1-5; V gene: TRBV5-6; clone size: -; D gene: -; CDR3 DNA: TGTGCCAGCAGCTTGGAAAGCTACAATCAGCCCCAGCATTTT; CDR3 protein: CASSLESYNQPQHF
J gene: TRBJ2-7; V gene: TRBV27; clone size: once; D gene: TRBD2; CDR3 DNA: TGTGCCAGCAGTCTTAGTGGCGGGGGTAGTTACGAGCAGTACTTC; CDR3 protein: CASSLSGGGSYEQYF
J gene: TRBJ2-7; V gene: TRBV12-2; clone size: -; D gene: -; CDR3 DNA: TGTGCAAGTCGCTTATGGGGCGGATTTCCCTACGAGCAGTACTTC; CDR3 protein: CASRLWGGFPYEQYF
J gene: TRBJ2-7; V gene: TRBV9; clone size: -; D gene: -; CDR3 DNA: TGTGCCAGCAGCGTAGGAGGGGATGGCTACGAGCAGTACTTC; CDR3 protein: CASSVGGDGYEQYF
J gene: TRBJ2-7; V gene: TRBV6-5; clone size: few; D gene: -; CDR3 DNA: TGTGCCAGCAGTTACTCTACTAGCTCCTACGAGCAGTACTTC; CDR3 protein: CASSYSTSSYEQYF
J gene: TRBJ2-3; V gene: TRBV14; clone size: -; D gene: TRBD2; CDR3 DNA: TGTGCCAGCAGCCAAGATCTTGGCGGGAGATCAACAGATACGCAGTATTTT; CDR3 protein: CASSQDLGGRSTDTQYF
J gene: TRBJ2-7; V gene: TRBV15; clone size: -; D gene: -; CDR3 DNA: TGTGCCACCAGCGGGGGTTTACAGGGACTCGAGCAGTACTTC; CDR3 protein: CATSGGLQGLEQYF
J gene: TRBJ2-1; V gene: TRBV6-5; clone size: -; D gene: TRBD2; CDR3 DNA: TGTGCCAGCAGTTCTAGCGGGGGTATGGGAGATGAGCAGTTCTTC; CDR3 protein: CASSSSGGMGDEQFF
J gene: TRBJ1-5; V gene: TRBV4-1; clone size: -; D gene: -; CDR3 DNA: TGCGCCAGCAGCCAGAACCTAAGGGATCAGCCCCAGCATTTT; CDR3 protein: CASSQNLRDQPQHF
J gene: TRBJ1-2; V gene: TRBV27; clone size: once; D gene: -; CDR3 DNA: TGTGCCAGCAGTAAACATCCGGTCTATGGCTACACCTTC; CDR3 protein: CASSKHPVYGYTF